The clone carrying this T cell receptor beta chain was recorded once. The antigen remains unidentified. This sample is drawn from a study of T-cell reconstitution after alpha-beta-depleted transplantation in children. Study conclusions and caveats: Newly made T cells mostly supplied T-cell counts and diversity one year after transplant. Day-60 TCRbeta diversity that was high in some patients was derived from surviving recipient T cells and thymic progenitors. The origin of alpha-beta T cells about two months after transplant was reportedly several hundred expanded graft clones.

This CDR3 is 14 amino acids long. V shed 5 bases and J shed 2 bases, with 12 bases lying between them. Researchers prepared the TCRbeta library using unique molecular identifiers, the study reports. Using its own MiXCR run on the PCR reads, TCRdb lists one record per CDR3 protein. The sample consists of some 7,500 distinct CDR3 sequences, about 30% of them appearing once. The receptor was isolated from a boy in the first two years of life who had a stem cell transplant for SCID, so the T cells may come from the graft donor. This sequence joins TRBV12-3 or TRBV12-4 and TRBJ1-2; no firm D call. The sequences come from peripheral blood, collected 60 days after TCRalphabeta/CD19-depleted stem cell transplant. CDR3: CASSERRTNYGYTF. The DNA of the CDR3 is TGTGCCAGCAGTGAGAGGAGAACAAACTATGGCTACACCTTC.